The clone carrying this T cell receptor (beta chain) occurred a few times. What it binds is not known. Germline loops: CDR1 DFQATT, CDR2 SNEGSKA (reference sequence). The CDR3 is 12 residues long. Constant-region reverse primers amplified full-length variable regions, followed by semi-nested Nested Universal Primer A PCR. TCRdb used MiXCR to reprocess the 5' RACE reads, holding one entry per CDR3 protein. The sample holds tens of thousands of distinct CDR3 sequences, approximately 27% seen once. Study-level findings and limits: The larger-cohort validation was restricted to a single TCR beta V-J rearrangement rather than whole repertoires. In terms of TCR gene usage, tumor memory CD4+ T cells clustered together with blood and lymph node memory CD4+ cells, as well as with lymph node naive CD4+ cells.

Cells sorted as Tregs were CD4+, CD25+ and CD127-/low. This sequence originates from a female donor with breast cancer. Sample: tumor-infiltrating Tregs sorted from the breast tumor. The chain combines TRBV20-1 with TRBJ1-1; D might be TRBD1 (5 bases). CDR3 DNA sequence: TGCAGGCCGCAGGGAGGGGCCACTGAAGCTTTCTTT. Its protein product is CRPQGGATEAFF.